In its sample, the clone carrying this T cell receptor beta chain was seen a few times. Reverse transcription of all isolated RNA meant that expressed TCRB transcripts were sequenced. Clones were sequenced by immunoSEQ multiplex PCR, and TCRdb holds only the in-frame ones, with some missing. The sample has about 450,000 clones, approximately 10% seen once. These data belong to a study of beta chain features in type 1 diabetes. The ends were cut back, 4 bases at V and 5 bases at J, with 11 bases in the middle. The CDR3 sequence is 14 residues long. CDR1 is ENHRY, CDR2 SYGVKD, per germline. This sequence was found in a young woman in good health. The gene calls are TRBV10-3 and TRBJ1-4; D ambiguous. Sequencing input: naive CD4+ T cells from blood. CDR3 protein: CAISARGGNEKLFF. In DNA, the CDR3 is TGTGCCATCAGTGCGCGGGGAGGGAATGAAAAACTGTTTTTT.